This TCR beta chain stems from a study of blood T cell repertoires in COVID-19. As processed by the authors: Reference gene primer amplification gave nucleated cell count estimates. Profiling relied on immunoSEQ multiplex PCR, and the TCRdb table lists in-frame clones only, not all of them. V and J calls and clone size are copied from that table; D and trimming were computed from the DNA. The table records approximately 130,000 clones, around 85% of them present only once. Germline V gene data show CDR1 as SGHDT and CDR2 as YYEEEE. CDR3 length: 15 amino acids. V dropped 4 bases and J dropped 1; count of bases not matched to a gene: 4.

This rearrangement joins TRBV5-6 to TRBJ1-1; 10 bases align to TRBD1. The sequence derives from a man in his sixties with acute or convalescent COVID-19. Sequences were obtained from peripheral blood. The CDR3 here is CASSPRQGANTEAFF. The CDR3 DNA reads TGTGCCAGCAGCCCAAGACAGGGGGCGAACACTGAAGCTTTCTTT. Using reference TRBV5-6 and TRBJ1-1 for the parts outside the CDR3, the full variable domain is DAGVTQSPTHLIKTRGQQVTLRCSPKSGHDTVSWYQQALGQGPQFIFQYYEEEERQRGNFPDRFSGHQFPNYSSELNVNALLLGDSALYLCASSPRQGANTEAFFGQGTRLTVV.